The 14 T cell receptor beta chains in this list originate from one sample, sequenced in a study of cytomegalovirus exposure and HLA in healthy donors. The PCR was carried out with 60 Vbeta primers and 13 Jbeta primers. The data were produced by immunoSEQ multiplex PCR, yet TCRdb's version contains in-frame clones alone and is incomplete. The sample lists some 85,000 clones, roughly 83% occurring once. Sequencing input: PBMCs. Every receptor here comes from a man between 18 and 29 years old in good health and CMV-seronegative.

The chain joins TRBV9 to TRBJ1-2, with 7 nucleotides matching TRBD1. CDR3 length: 13 amino acids. Germline-derived CDR1 and CDR2 are SGDLS and YYNGEE. Trimming cost V 4 bases and J 5 bases; bases outside gene matches: 5. The chain's CDR3 is CASSPGGWYGYTF. In DNA, the CDR3 is TGTGCCAGCAGCCCAGGGGGGTGGTATGGCTACACCTTC.

CDR3 coding DNA: TGTGCCAGCAGTGACTCAGGGGGGGCAGATACGCAGTATTTT. Translating gives CASSDSGGADTQYF. The genes are TRBV6-4 and TRBJ2-3; the D gene is possibly TRBD2 (7 bases). CDR3 size: 14 residues. V was shortened by 0 bases and J by 4 bases, with 8 bases between the two germline ends. Germline loops: CDR1 MRHNA, CDR2 SNTAGT.

This clone came up a few times. The chain is built from TRBV6-5 and TRBJ2-1; D perhaps matches TRBD2 (6 bases). The CDR3 spans 15 residues. Germline V CDR1 and CDR2: MNHEY, SVGAGI. Trimming pared 6 bases from V and 4 bases from J, leaving 16 bases between. The CDR3 DNA is TGTGCCAGCAGCGGCGGGATTTTTCCTTACAATGAGCAGTTCTTC. Its translation: CASSGGIFPYNEQFF.

The chain has TRBV28 and TRBJ2-1; D is perhaps TRBD2 (5 bases). Trimming removed 5 bases from V and 0 bases from J, with 11 bases in between. CDR1 and CDR2 from the germline V gene are MDHEN and SYDVKM. The CDR3 is made up of 15 amino acids. The CDR3 reads CASSPSGLSYNEQFF. DNA of the CDR3: TGTGCCAGCAGTCCAAGCGGACTCTCCTACAATGAGCAGTTCTTC.

The gene calls are TRBV6-6 and TRBJ1-4; maybe TRBD1 (5 bases). This CDR3 comprises 15 residues. Germline CDR1 reads MNHNY; CDR2 reads SVGAGI (reference sequence). V lost 9 bases and J 0 bases, leaving 14 bases between the germline ends. The CDR3 sequence is CASKLQTATNEKLFF. The CDR3 region has the DNA TGTGCCAGTAAACTTCAGACAGCAACTAATGAAAAACTGTTTTTT.

The J gene is TRBJ1-1, the V gene TRBV27; 9 bases map to TRBD1. Germline CDR1 reads MNHEY; CDR2 reads SMNVEV (reference sequence). This CDR3 region has 15 residues. V lost 5 bases, J lost 0 bases, and 4 bases stayed unmatched. In nucleotides, the CDR3 is TGTGCCAGCAGTCTACAGGGGGCAATGAACACTGAAGCTTTCTTT. This translates into CASSLQGAMNTEAFF.

This clone came up once. The rearrangement joins TRBV28 to TRBJ2-3; D call uncertain. This CDR3 spans 14 amino acids. The V and J ends lost 8 bases and 7 bases respectively, with 19 bases between them. CDR1 and CDR2 from the germline V gene are MDHEN and SYDVKM. CDR3 loop: CASQLPVPPHTQYF. CDR3 DNA: TGTGCCAGCCAACTACCGGTCCCCCCGCATACGCAGTATTTT.

V is TRBV9 and J is TRBJ1-1, with TRBD1 matching over 7 bases. Unmatched junction bases numbered 8, after V lost 3 bases and J lost 0 bases. The CDR3 contains 16 residues. Germline-derived CDR1 and CDR2 are SGDLS and YYNGEE. The CDR3 region is CASSGDAGQVNTEAFF. The CDR3 region has the DNA TGTGCCAGCAGCGGAGACGCAGGACAGGTGAACACTGAAGCTTTCTTT.

The V and J genes are TRBV30 and TRBJ2-7; maybe TRBD1 (6 bases). The CDR3 loop spans 15 amino acids. Germline V lookup: CDR1 GTSNPN, CDR2 SVGIG (reference sequence). V was shortened by 3 bases and J by 0 bases, with 15 bases between the two germline ends. The CDR3 region has the DNA TGTGCCTGGAGAAGACAGGACTGGGGCTCCTACGAGCAGTACTTC. Encoded protein: CAWRRQDWGSYEQYF.

In regard to this clone: The junction departs from the called germline gene at one end, perhaps through a read error. This chain connects TRBV7-9 to TRBJ1-1, with TRBD1 matching over 7 bases. In germline, CDR1 is SEHNR, CDR2 FQNEAQ (reference sequence). The CDR3 has 12 amino acids. As DNA, the CDR3 is TGTTCCAGCAGCTCCCGCCGGGACAGAGCTTTCTTT. Its translation: CSSSSRRDRAFF.

The V gene is TRBV6-5, the J gene TRBJ2-7; D not resolved. Germline V gives CDR1 MNHEY, CDR2 SVGAGI. This CDR3 is built from 14 residues. The ends were cut back, 7 bases at V and 0 bases at J, with 13 bases in the middle. CDR3 DNA sequence: TGTGCCAGCACCCGTACACGGAGCTCCTACGAGCAGTACTTC. It encodes CASTRTRSSYEQYF.

The chain has TRBV25-1 and TRBJ1-2, with D unresolved. The V gene lost 5 bases and the J gene lost 0 bases, with 7 bases spanning the gap. Germline CDR1 and CDR2: MGHDK and SYGVNS. The CDR3 runs 13 residues. Written as DNA, the CDR3 is TGTGCCAGCAGTCAGAAGACTAACTATGGCTACACCTTC. Encoded protein: CASSQKTNYGYTF.

V usage is TRBV10-2 and J usage is TRBJ2-1, with 12 bases that match TRBD2. V shed 6 bases, J shed 4 bases, and the junction held 4 bases outside the gene matches. Per the germline V gene, CDR1 is WSHSY and CDR2 is SAAADI. This CDR3 region has 15 residues. CDR3 coding DNA: TGCGCCAGCAGGACTAGCGGGGGTTCTTACAATGAGCAGTTCTTC. Translated: CASRTSGGSYNEQFF.

This clone has just one count. This sequence joins TRBV2 and TRBJ2-7, with 14 bases fitting TRBD2. Germline CDR1 reads SNHLY; CDR2 reads FYNNEI. This CDR3 contains 16 residues. The trim removed 5 bases at V and 4 bases at J, leaving 7 bases unmatched. CDR3 nucleotides: TGTGCCAGCAGTCAAGGGACTAGCGGGAGCCGTTACGAGCAGTACTTC. Protein sequence: CASSQGTSGSRYEQYF.